These 7 T cell receptor beta chains were all obtained from the same sample, sequenced in a study of blood T cell repertoires in COVID-19. This table comes from immunoSEQ multiplex PCR, and its TCRdb copy is limited to in-frame clones, with some not included. The sample lists around 20,000 clones, more than 90% occurring once. Sequenced: peripheral blood. The receptors were gathered from a man between 65 and 80 years old with active COVID-19.

The rearrangement uses TRBV2 and TRBJ1-5; TRBD1 agrees at 9 bases. The CDR3 is 15 amino acids. CDR1 and CDR2 from the germline V gene are SNHLY and FYNNEI. Germline trimming cut 5 bases from V and 2 bases from J; bases unmatched to any gene: 4. CDR3 nucleotide sequence: TGTGCCAGCAGTAAGGACAGGGGCGGCAATCAGCCCCAGCATTTT. Translation: CASSKDRGGNQPQHF. The entire variable domain, with the rest obtained from reference TRBV2 and TRBJ1-5, is as follows: EPEVTQTPSHQVTQMGQEVILRCVPISNHLYFYWYRQILGQKVEFLVSFYNNEISEKSEIFDDQFSVERPDGSNFTLKIRSTKLEDSAMYFCASSKDRGGNQPQHFGDGTRLSIL.

The chain is built from TRBV30 and TRBJ1-6; D uncertain. The V end was cut by 1 base, the J end by 9 bases, with 4 bases between. The CDR3 is 11 amino acids. Germline-derived CDR1 and CDR2 are GTSNPN and SVGIG (reference sequence). The CDR3 loop is CAWSGGSPLHF. Here the CDR3 DNA reads TGTGCCTGGAGTGGAGGTTCACCCCTCCACTTT.

J is TRBJ2-7 and V is TRBV9, with TRBD1 identical over 12 bases. The length of the CDR3 is 16 residues. V gave up 5 bases and J gave up 7 bases; unmatched junction bases: 13. CDR1 SGDLS and CDR2 YYNGEE come from the germline V gene. The CDR3 bases are TGTGCCAGCAGTCCCCTCCCGGGACAGGGGGCGGGGGAGCAGTACTTC. Residues: CASSPLPGQGAGEQYF.

In this sample, this clone turned up a few times. The chain recombines TRBV16 with TRBJ1-1; TRBD1 matches 8 bases. Germline CDR1 and CDR2: KGHSY and FQNENV. V gave up 7 bases and J gave up 1 base; unmatched junction bases: 5. The CDR3 is 14 amino acids. For the CDR3, the DNA is TGTGCCAGCACCGGACAGGGAACGAACACTGAAGCTTTCTTT. Translated, it gives CASTGQGTNTEAFF.

The CDR3 bases are TGTGCCAGCGCAAAGGCGGGGGAATACTATGGCTACACCTTC. It specifies CASAKAGEYYGYTF. The rearrangement uses TRBV6-6 and TRBJ1-2; D possibly corresponds to TRBD1 (5 bases). CDR3 length: 14 amino acids. Germline V gene data show CDR1 as MNHNY and CDR2 as SVGAGI (reference sequence). Trimming stripped 8 bases from V and 3 bases from J, with 16 bases between.

V is TRBV4-1 and J is TRBJ1-5; TRBD1 aligns across 9 bases. CDR1 MGHRA and CDR2 YSYEKL come from the germline V gene. J lost 1 base, V lost 8 bases, and 9 bases had no gene match. The CDR3 has 16 amino acids. CDR3 DNA sequence: TGCGCCAGCTCTATCCTCGGGACAGGGAGCAATCAGCCCCAGCATTTT. Translating gives CASSILGTGSNQPQHF.

The CDR3 region has the DNA TGTGCCAGCAGTGAAGAGGAGACCCTGGGTCTCCACTTT. Protein sequence: CASSEEETLGLHF. This rearrangement joins TRBV2 to TRBJ1-6; no definite D call. Trimming shortened V by 1 base and J by 16 bases, and 14 bases separated the two germline ends. Germline CDR1 is SNHLY and CDR2 is FYNNEI. This CDR3 has 13 amino acids.